This TCR beta chain was sequenced in a study of T-cell memory formation after mild COVID-19. Study overall: Largely donor-specific sequence clusters came from a couple of donors.

The V end was cut by 2 bases, the J end by 3 bases, with 7 bases between. This CDR3 spans 13 amino acids. Germline V gene lookup returns CDR1 LGHDT and CDR2 YNNKEL (reference sequence). 5'RACE primed at constant segments yielded TCR alpha and TCR beta cDNA libraries bearing sample barcodes and UMIs. Using its own MiXCR run on the 5' RACE reads, TCRdb lists one record per CDR3 protein. Of 30,000 to 45,000 distinct CDR3 sequences listed, about an eighth were seen once; the top ten hold about 32%. V gene TRBV3-1 combines with J gene TRBJ1-1; D is undetermined. Material for sequencing was PBMCs or a T cell subset sorted from them (not recorded which). The origin of this receptor is a man between 18 and 29 years old who had mild COVID-19 (a few samples of this study predate the infection). Cell type and time point are not known. Written as DNA, the CDR3 is TGTGCCAGCAGCCAAAACGACTACACTGAAGCTTTCTTT. It is translated as CASSQNDYTEAFF.